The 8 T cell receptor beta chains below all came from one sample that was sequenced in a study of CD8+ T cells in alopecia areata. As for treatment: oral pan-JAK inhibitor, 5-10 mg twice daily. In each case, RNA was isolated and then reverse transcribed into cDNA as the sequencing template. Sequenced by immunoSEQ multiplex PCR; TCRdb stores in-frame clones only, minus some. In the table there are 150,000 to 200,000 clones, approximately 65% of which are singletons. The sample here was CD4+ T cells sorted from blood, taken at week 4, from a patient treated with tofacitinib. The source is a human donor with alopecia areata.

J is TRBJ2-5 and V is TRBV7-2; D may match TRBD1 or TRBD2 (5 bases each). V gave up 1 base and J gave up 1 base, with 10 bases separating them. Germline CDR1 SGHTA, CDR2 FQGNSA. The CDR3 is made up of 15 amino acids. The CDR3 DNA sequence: TGTGCCAGCAGCTTAGGACCCGGGGCCCAAGAGACCCAGTACTTC. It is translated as CASSLGPGAQETQYF.

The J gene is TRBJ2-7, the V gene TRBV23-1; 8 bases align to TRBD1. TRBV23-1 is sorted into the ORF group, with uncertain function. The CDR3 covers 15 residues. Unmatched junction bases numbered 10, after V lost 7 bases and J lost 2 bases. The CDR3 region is CASTRTGMPTYEQYF. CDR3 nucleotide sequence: TGCGCCAGCACGCGGACAGGGATGCCTACCTACGAGCAGTACTTC.

Here the CDR3 reads CASSFQLFRELFF. The CDR3 DNA is TGTGCCAGCAGCTTCCAGTTGTTCCGGGAGCTGTTTTTT. The chain uses TRBV7-2 and TRBJ2-2; no definite D call. The V gene lost 3 bases and the J gene lost 9 bases, with 11 bases spanning the gap. The germline V gene encodes CDR1 SGHTA and CDR2 FQGNSA. The CDR3 is made up of 13 amino acids.

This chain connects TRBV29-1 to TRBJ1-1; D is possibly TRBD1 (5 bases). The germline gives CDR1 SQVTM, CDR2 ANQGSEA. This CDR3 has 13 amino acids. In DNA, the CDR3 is TGCACCGCCGTGGGGCAGACGAACACTGAAGCTTTCTTT. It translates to CTAVGQTNTEAFF.

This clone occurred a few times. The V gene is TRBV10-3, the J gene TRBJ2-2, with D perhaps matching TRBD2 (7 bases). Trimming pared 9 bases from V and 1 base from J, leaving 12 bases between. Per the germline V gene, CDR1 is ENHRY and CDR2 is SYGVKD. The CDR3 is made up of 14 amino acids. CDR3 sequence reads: CAMRGTMNTGELFF. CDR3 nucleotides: TGTGCCATGCGGGGGACAATGAACACCGGGGAGCTGTTTTTT.

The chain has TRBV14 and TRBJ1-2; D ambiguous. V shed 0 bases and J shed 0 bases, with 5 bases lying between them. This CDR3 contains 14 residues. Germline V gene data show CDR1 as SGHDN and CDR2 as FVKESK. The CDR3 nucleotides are TGTGCCAGCAGCCAAGACCCAGCTAACTATGGCTACACCTTC. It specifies CASSQDPANYGYTF.

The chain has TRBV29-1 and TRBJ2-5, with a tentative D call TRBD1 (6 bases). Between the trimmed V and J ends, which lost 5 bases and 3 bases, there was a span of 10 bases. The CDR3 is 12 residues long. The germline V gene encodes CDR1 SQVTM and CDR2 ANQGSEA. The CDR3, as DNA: TGCAGCGTTACGACAGGTGAAGAGACCCAGTACTTC. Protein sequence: CSVTTGEETQYF.

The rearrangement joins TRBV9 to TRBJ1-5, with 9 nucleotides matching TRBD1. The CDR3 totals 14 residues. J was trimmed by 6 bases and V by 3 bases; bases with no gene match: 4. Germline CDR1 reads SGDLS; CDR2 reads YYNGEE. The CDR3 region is CASSGTGGGQPQHF. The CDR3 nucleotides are TGTGCCAGCAGCGGAACAGGGGGCGGTCAGCCCCAGCATTTT. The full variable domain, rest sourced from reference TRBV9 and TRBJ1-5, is DSGVTQTPKHLITATGQRVTLRCSPRSGDLSVYWYQQSLDQGLQFLIQYYNGEERAKGNILERFSAQQFPDLHSELNLSSLELGDSALYFCASSGTGGGQPQHFGDGTRLSIL.